Listed below are T cell receptor beta chains from one sample, sequenced in a study of T cells after yellow fever vaccination. Using its own MiXCR run on the 5' RACE reads, TCRdb lists one record per CDR3 protein. The sample lists a few hundred thousand distinct CDR3 sequences, 9.5% to 15% occurring once. Sequencing used CD4+ T cells sorted from PBMCs, obtained 15 days after the yellow fever booster vaccination. These receptors all come from a man younger than 30 who received the YFV17D yellow fever vaccine. The CDR3 runs from the conserved cysteine through the conserved F or W. A D gene is named only where the DNA matches it firmly. The size entry is marked missing in some rows and otherwise reads once, few, many or a size class.

v_call: TRBV11-2
j_call: TRBJ2-1
clone_size: -
d_call: -
cdr3_nt: TGTGCCAGCAGCTTAGTCCGGGGACCGAGTGAGCAGTTCTTC
cdr3_aa: CASSLVRGPSEQFF

v_call: TRBV6-4
j_call: TRBJ1-1
clone_size: -
d_call: -
cdr3_nt: TGTGCCAGCAGGAAGACCGGGGGGTTGACTGAAGCTTTCTTT
cdr3_aa: CASRKTGGLTEAFF

v_call: TRBV9
j_call: TRBJ2-1
clone_size: -
d_call: -
cdr3_nt: TGTGCCAGCAGCGCCGATCGGGATGAGCAGTTCTTC
cdr3_aa: CASSADRDEQFF

v_call: TRBV9
j_call: TRBJ2-7
clone_size: many
d_call: -
cdr3_nt: TGTGCCAGCAAAGCTCAGCAGTACTTC
cdr3_aa: CASKAQQYF

v_call: TRBV5-4
j_call: TRBJ2-7
clone_size: -
d_call: -
cdr3_nt: TGTGCCAGCAGCCCGCCCGGAATAGCGGTCTACGAGCAGTACTTC
cdr3_aa: CASSPPGIAVYEQYF

v_call: TRBV4-3
j_call: TRBJ1-5
clone_size: -
d_call: -
cdr3_nt: TGCGCCAGCAGCCAGTCCCTAAGGGGACCCAGCAATCAGCCCCAGCATTTT
cdr3_aa: CASSQSLRGPSNQPQHF

v_call: TRBV27
j_call: TRBJ2-3
clone_size: few
d_call: -
cdr3_nt: TGTGCCAGCAGACGGTCCCGGGGGGCATTAATGGATACGCAGTATTTT
cdr3_aa: CASRRSRGALMDTQYF

v_call: TRBV29-1
j_call: TRBJ2-3
clone_size: few
d_call: TRBD2
cdr3_nt: TGCAGCGTTGGGGGACTAGCGGGGACAGATACGCAGTATTTT
cdr3_aa: CSVGGLAGTDTQYF

v_call: TRBV27
j_call: TRBJ1-4
clone_size: -
d_call: -
cdr3_nt: TGTGCCAGCAGTTTTAGAGAGATCGGAAAACTGTTTTTT
cdr3_aa: CASSFREIGKLFF

v_call: TRBV7-2
j_call: TRBJ2-1
clone_size: few
d_call: TRBD2
cdr3_nt: TGTGCCAGCAGCTTAGTAGCGGGGGGGTATGGTGAGCAGTTCTTC
cdr3_aa: CASSLVAGGYGEQFF

v_call: TRBV5-1
j_call: TRBJ1-1
clone_size: -
d_call: -
cdr3_nt: TGCGCCAGCGAGAAAGACCAGCCTAACACTGAAGCTTTCTTT
cdr3_aa: CASEKDQPNTEAFF

v_call: TRBV14
j_call: TRBJ2-1
clone_size: -
d_call: -
cdr3_nt: TGTGCCAGCAGCCAAGAAACCATCGGATACAATGAGCAGTTCTTC
cdr3_aa: CASSQETIGYNEQFF

v_call: TRBV4-1
j_call: TRBJ1-5
clone_size: few
d_call: -
cdr3_nt: TGCGCCAGCAGCCAAGATGGCCGGGGACCACCGGGACAGCCCCAGCATTTT
cdr3_aa: CASSQDGRGPPGQPQHF

v_call: TRBV4-1
j_call: TRBJ2-1
clone_size: -
d_call: -
cdr3_nt: TGCGCCAGCAGCCAAGTGAAAGGGACTCTGGGGGATGAGCAGTTCTTC
cdr3_aa: CASSQVKGTLGDEQFF

v_call: TRBV19
j_call: TRBJ1-2
clone_size: -
d_call: -
cdr3_nt: TGTGCCAGTACCTCTCCGGACAGCCATTTAAACTATGGCTACACCTTC
cdr3_aa: CASTSPDSHLNYGYTF

v_call: TRBV5-1
j_call: TRBJ1-1
clone_size: -
d_call: -
cdr3_nt: TGCGCCAGCAGCTTGACGGGTGCCACTGAAGCTTTCTTT
cdr3_aa: CASSLTGATEAFF

v_call: TRBV7-2
j_call: TRBJ2-2
clone_size: few
d_call: TRBD1
cdr3_nt: TGTGCCAGCAGCTTAGCCTCGACAGGGACCGGGGAGCTGTTTTTT
cdr3_aa: CASSLASTGTGELFF

v_call: TRBV21-1
j_call: TRBJ1-2
clone_size: few
d_call: -
cdr3_nt: TGTGCCAGCAACCCGGGACAGGGATCTAACTATGGCTACACCTTC
cdr3_aa: CASNPGQGSNYGYTF

v_call: TRBV25-1
j_call: TRBJ2-5
clone_size: few
d_call: TRBD2
cdr3_nt: TGTGCCAGCGGACCCGCGGGGGGGTACCAAGAGACCCAGTACTTC
cdr3_aa: CASGPAGGYQETQYF

v_call: TRBV29-1
j_call: TRBJ1-5
clone_size: few
d_call: -
cdr3_nt: TGCAGCGTGGGATGGGGCAATCAGCCCCAGCATTTT
cdr3_aa: CSVGWGNQPQHF

v_call: TRBV7-8
j_call: TRBJ2-1
clone_size: once
d_call: TRBD1
cdr3_nt: TGTGCCAGCAGCTTAGGGGGGACAGGTGTCGGTGAGCAGTTCTTC
cdr3_aa: CASSLGGTGVGEQFF

v_call: TRBV12-3/TRBV12-4
j_call: TRBJ1-5
clone_size: -
d_call: -
cdr3_nt: TGTGCCAGCAGTTTTGGGGGGGCTCGCAATCAGCCCCAGCATTTT
cdr3_aa: CASSFGGARNQPQHF

v_call: TRBV12-3/TRBV12-4
j_call: TRBJ2-7
clone_size: -
d_call: TRBD2
cdr3_nt: TGTGCCAGCAGTTTAGCATACGGGACTAGCGGGGGCGCCTACGAGCAGTACTTC
cdr3_aa: CASSLAYGTSGGAYEQYF

v_call: TRBV11-2
j_call: TRBJ2-3
clone_size: -
d_call: -
cdr3_nt: TGTGCCAGCAGCTTAGAGGGTGGCAGCTCAGATACGCAGTATTTT
cdr3_aa: CASSLEGGSSDTQYF

v_call: TRBV3-1
j_call: TRBJ2-5
clone_size: few
d_call: -
cdr3_nt: TGTGCCAGCAGCGGTAGCGGACAAGAGACCCAGTACTTC
cdr3_aa: CASSGSGQETQYF

v_call: TRBV28
j_call: TRBJ1-3
clone_size: few
d_call: -
cdr3_nt: TGTGCCAGCTCGACCCCGGGACATTTAAACACCATATATTTT
cdr3_aa: CASSTPGHLNTIYF

v_call: TRBV6-5
j_call: TRBJ1-1
clone_size: -
d_call: -
cdr3_nt: TGTGCCAGCAGTTTTGGTAAGAACACTGAAGCTTTCTTT
cdr3_aa: CASSFGKNTEAFF

v_call: TRBV4-1
j_call: TRBJ2-7
clone_size: few
d_call: TRBD1
cdr3_nt: TGCGCCAGCAGCCCTCCCGGCAGGGGGCCCTACGAGCAGTACTTC
cdr3_aa: CASSPPGRGPYEQYF

v_call: TRBV14
j_call: TRBJ2-5
clone_size: -
d_call: -
cdr3_nt: TGTGCCAGCAGCCCGGGGTGGAGGAGCCAAGAGACCCAGTACTTC
cdr3_aa: CASSPGWRSQETQYF

v_call: TRBV7-2
j_call: TRBJ2-1
clone_size: few
d_call: TRBD2
cdr3_nt: TGTGCCAGCAGCTCCCTTATGCGGGGGGCGTACAATGAGCAGTTCTTC
cdr3_aa: CASSSLMRGAYNEQFF

v_call: TRBV9
j_call: TRBJ2-7
clone_size: few
d_call: -
cdr3_nt: TGTGCCAGCAGCCCGAGGGGGAGCCCCGACAGCTCCTACGAGCAGTACTTC
cdr3_aa: CASSPRGSPDSSYEQYF

v_call: TRBV3-2
j_call: TRBJ1-6
clone_size: -
d_call: -
cdr3_nt: TGTGCCAGCAGCCAAGATAGGCCCCCAGATAATTCACCCCTCCACTTT
cdr3_aa: CASSQDRPPDNSPLHF

v_call: TRBV4-3
j_call: TRBJ2-2
clone_size: -
d_call: -
cdr3_nt: TGCGCCAGCAGCCAGGCGTGGGGGGCAGAGACCGGGGAGCTGTTTTTT
cdr3_aa: CASSQAWGAETGELFF

v_call: TRBV11-1
j_call: TRBJ2-1
clone_size: -
d_call: -
cdr3_nt: TGTGCCAGCAGCTTAAGAACAAGACAGCCGCAATACAATGAGCAGTTCTTC
cdr3_aa: CASSLRTRQPQYNEQFF

v_call: TRBV6-2/TRBV6-3
j_call: TRBJ2-3
clone_size: many
d_call: -
cdr3_nt: TGTGCCAGCAGTTACCGGTCAGATACGCAGTATTTT
cdr3_aa: CASSYRSDTQYF

v_call: TRBV4-1
j_call: TRBJ1-4
clone_size: many
d_call: TRBD1
cdr3_nt: TGCGCCAGCAGCCACCCACAGGGGGCGCGGGAAAAACTGTTTTTT
cdr3_aa: CASSHPQGAREKLFF

v_call: TRBV7-2
j_call: TRBJ1-2
clone_size: -
d_call: TRBD1
cdr3_nt: TGTGCCAGCAGTTATTCAGGGGGCGTGGACCTTGAAGGGGGCTACACCTTC
cdr3_aa: CASSYSGGVDLEGGYTF

v_call: TRBV3-1
j_call: TRBJ2-1
clone_size: -
d_call: TRBD2
cdr3_nt: TGTGCCAGCAGCCGACTAGCGTTGAGCTCCTACAATGAGCAGTTCTTC
cdr3_aa: CASSRLALSSYNEQFF

v_call: TRBV7-9
j_call: TRBJ1-1
clone_size: -
d_call: -
cdr3_nt: TGTGCCAGCAGCTTGGAGGGGGGGAACACTGAAGCTTTCTTT
cdr3_aa: CASSLEGGNTEAFF

v_call: TRBV7-2
j_call: TRBJ1-2
clone_size: few
d_call: -
cdr3_nt: TGTGCCAGCACCCCCCGGGGGGGCTACACCTTC
cdr3_aa: CASTPRGGYTF

v_call: TRBV5-1
j_call: TRBJ2-1
clone_size: -
d_call: TRBD1
cdr3_nt: TGCGCCAGCAGTGAGGGGGCTATGGATTACAATGAGCAGTTCTTC
cdr3_aa: CASSEGAMDYNEQFF

v_call: TRBV20-1
j_call: TRBJ2-5
clone_size: -
d_call: -
cdr3_nt: TGCAGCCCCCAGCCCGGGGTGGGGACCCAGTACTTC
cdr3_aa: CSPQPGVGTQYF

v_call: TRBV20-1
j_call: TRBJ2-4
clone_size: -
d_call: TRBD2
cdr3_nt: TGCAGTGCTAGCGGGGGGGCCGTTTCCAAAAACATTCAGTACTTC
cdr3_aa: CSASGGAVSKNIQYF

v_call: TRBV4-2
j_call: TRBJ2-3
clone_size: few
d_call: -
cdr3_nt: TGTGCCAGCAGCCAAGGGATGTCCGCCGGCACAGATACGCAGTATTTT
cdr3_aa: CASSQGMSAGTDTQYF

v_call: TRBV6-1
j_call: TRBJ2-3
clone_size: -
d_call: -
cdr3_nt: TGTGCCAGCCGGTTGACGGGGCTGGCAGATACGCAGTATTTT
cdr3_aa: CASRLTGLADTQYF

v_call: TRBV20-1
j_call: TRBJ2-5
clone_size: -
d_call: TRBD2
cdr3_nt: TGCAGTGCTCCCATCTTGCCAAGCGGGGCGCTCCAAGAGACCCAGTACTTC
cdr3_aa: CSAPILPSGALQETQYF

v_call: TRBV4-3
j_call: TRBJ1-4
clone_size: few
d_call: -
cdr3_nt: TGCGCCAGCAGCCAAGAATTGGGGGGGCGGCCAGCAACTAATGAAAAACTGTTTTTT
cdr3_aa: CASSQELGGRPATNEKLFF

v_call: TRBV5-1
j_call: TRBJ2-6
clone_size: -
d_call: -
cdr3_nt: TGCGCCAGCAGCTCCAACGCTGGGGCCAACGTCCTGACTTTC
cdr3_aa: CASSSNAGANVLTF

v_call: TRBV5-1
j_call: TRBJ2-1
clone_size: -
d_call: TRBD2
cdr3_nt: TGCGCCAGCAGCTTTTCGGCGGGGGGGCCGTTGGAGCAGTTCTTC
cdr3_aa: CASSFSAGGPLEQFF

v_call: TRBV7-6
j_call: TRBJ1-4
clone_size: -
d_call: -
cdr3_nt: TGTGCCTGCAGCGTAGACAGCTTGGGAAAACTGTTTTTT
cdr3_aa: CACSVDSLGKLFF

v_call: TRBV7-9
j_call: TRBJ1-1
clone_size: few
d_call: -
cdr3_nt: TGTGCCAGCAGCTTACAGGGGTCTAGCGCTGAAGCTTTCTTT
cdr3_aa: CASSLQGSSAEAFF

v_call: TRBV6-5
j_call: TRBJ2-3
clone_size: -
d_call: -
cdr3_nt: TGTGCCAGCAGCTACTCCGCTAGTGCAGATACGCAGTATTTT
cdr3_aa: CASSYSASADTQYF

v_call: TRBV6-1
j_call: TRBJ1-5
clone_size: -
d_call: -
cdr3_nt: TGTGCCAGCAGTGCTGGAGGAACCCAGCATTTT
cdr3_aa: CASSAGGTQHF

v_call: TRBV29-1
j_call: TRBJ2-2
clone_size: many
d_call: -
cdr3_nt: TGCAGCGTCTACTCAGGGGCGGCGGACACCGGGGAGCTGTTTTTT
cdr3_aa: CSVYSGAADTGELFF